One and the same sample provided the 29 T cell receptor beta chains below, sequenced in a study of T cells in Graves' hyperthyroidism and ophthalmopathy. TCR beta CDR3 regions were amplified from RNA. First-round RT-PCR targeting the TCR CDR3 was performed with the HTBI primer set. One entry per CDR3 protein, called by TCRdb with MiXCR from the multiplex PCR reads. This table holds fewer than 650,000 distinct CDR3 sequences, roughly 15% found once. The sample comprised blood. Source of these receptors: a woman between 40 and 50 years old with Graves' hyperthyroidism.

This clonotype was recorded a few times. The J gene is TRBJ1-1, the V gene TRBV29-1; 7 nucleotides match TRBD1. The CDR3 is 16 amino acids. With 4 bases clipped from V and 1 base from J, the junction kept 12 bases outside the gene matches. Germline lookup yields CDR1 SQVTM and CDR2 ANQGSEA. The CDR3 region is CSVGGFTGDRNTEAFF. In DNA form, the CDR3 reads TGCAGCGTTGGGGGATTTACAGGGGATAGGAACACTGAAGCTTTCTTT.

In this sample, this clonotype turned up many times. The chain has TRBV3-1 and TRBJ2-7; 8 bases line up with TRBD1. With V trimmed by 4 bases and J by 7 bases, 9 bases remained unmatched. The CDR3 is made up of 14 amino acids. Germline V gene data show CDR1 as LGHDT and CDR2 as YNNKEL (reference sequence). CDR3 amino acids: CASSRDRRLGEQYF. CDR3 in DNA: TGTGCCAGCAGCCGGGACAGGCGTCTGGGTGAGCAGTACTTC.

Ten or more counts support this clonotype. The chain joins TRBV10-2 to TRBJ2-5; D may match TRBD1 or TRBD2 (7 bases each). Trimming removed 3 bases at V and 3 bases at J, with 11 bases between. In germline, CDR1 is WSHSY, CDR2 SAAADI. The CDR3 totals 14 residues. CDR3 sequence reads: CASSDPGGEETQYF. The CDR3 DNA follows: TGCGCCAGCAGTGACCCAGGGGGGGAAGAGACCCAGTACTTC.

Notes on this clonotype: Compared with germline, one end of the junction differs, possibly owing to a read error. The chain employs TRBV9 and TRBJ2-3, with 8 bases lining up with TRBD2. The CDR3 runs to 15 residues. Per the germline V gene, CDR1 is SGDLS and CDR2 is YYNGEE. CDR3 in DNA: TGTGCCAGCAGCACAATAGCGGGGTCCACAGATACGCAGTACTTT. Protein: CASSTIAGSTDTQYF.

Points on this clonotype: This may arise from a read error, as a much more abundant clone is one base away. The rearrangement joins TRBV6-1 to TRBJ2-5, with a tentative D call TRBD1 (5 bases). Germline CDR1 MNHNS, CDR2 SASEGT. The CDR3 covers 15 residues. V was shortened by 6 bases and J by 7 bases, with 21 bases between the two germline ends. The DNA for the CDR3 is TGTGCCAGCAGGTTTGTTCGGGCAGGGAAGGGGACCCAGTACTTC. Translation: CASRFVRAGKGTQYF.

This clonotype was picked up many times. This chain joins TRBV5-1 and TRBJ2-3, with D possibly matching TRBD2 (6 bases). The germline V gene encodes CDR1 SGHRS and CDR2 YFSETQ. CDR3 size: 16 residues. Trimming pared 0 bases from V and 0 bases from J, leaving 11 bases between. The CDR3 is CASSLGAGYSTDTQYF. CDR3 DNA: TGCGCCAGCAGCTTGGGGGCGGGATATAGCACAGATACGCAGTATTTT. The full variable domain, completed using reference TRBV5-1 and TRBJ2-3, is KAGVTQTPRYLIKTRGQQVTLSCSPISGHRSVSWYQQTPGQGLQFLFEYFSETQRNKGNFPGRFSGRQFSNSRSEMNVSTLELGDSALYLCASSLGAGYSTDTQYFGPGTRLTVL.

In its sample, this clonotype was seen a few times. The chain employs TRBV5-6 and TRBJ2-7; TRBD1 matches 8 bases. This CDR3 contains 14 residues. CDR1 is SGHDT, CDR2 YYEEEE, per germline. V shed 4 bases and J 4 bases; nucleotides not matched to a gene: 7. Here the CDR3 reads CASSHRDRSYEQYF. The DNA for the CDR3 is TGTGCCAGCAGCCACCGGGACAGGAGTTACGAGCAGTACTTC.

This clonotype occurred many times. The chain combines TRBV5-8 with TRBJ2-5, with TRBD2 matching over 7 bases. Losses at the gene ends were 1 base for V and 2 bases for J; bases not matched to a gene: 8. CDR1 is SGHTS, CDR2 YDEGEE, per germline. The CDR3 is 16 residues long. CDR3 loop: CASSLWFRGEQETQYF. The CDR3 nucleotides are TGTGCCAGCAGCTTGTGGTTCCGGGGGGAACAAGAGACCCAGTACTTC.

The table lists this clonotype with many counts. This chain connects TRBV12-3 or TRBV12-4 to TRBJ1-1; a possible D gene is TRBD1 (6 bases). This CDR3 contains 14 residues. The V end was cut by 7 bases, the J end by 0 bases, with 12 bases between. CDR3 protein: CASNGQGMNTEAFF. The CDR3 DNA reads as TGTGCCAGCAATGGCCAGGGGATGAACACTGAAGCTTTCTTT.

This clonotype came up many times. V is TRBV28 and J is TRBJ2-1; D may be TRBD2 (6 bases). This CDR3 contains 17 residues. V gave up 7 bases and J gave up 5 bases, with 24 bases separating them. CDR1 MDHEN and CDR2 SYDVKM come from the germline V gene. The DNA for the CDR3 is TGTGCCAGCACGAAGGGAGGCGTACCCACTGGGGACAATGAGCAGTTCTTC. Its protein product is CASTKGGVPTGDNEQFF. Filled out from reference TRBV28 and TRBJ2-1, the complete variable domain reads DVKVTQSSRYLVKRTGEKVFLECVQDMDHENMFWYRQDPGLGLRLIYFSYDVKMKEKGDIPEGYSVSREKKERFSLILESASTNQTSMYLCASTKGGVPTGDNEQFFGPGTRLTVL.

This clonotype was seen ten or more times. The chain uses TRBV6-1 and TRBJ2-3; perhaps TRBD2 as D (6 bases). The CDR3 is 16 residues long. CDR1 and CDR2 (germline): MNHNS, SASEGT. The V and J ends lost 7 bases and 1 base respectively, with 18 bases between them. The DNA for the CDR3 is TGTGCCAGCAATCGGGACTCGGCCCTAGGCACAGATACGCAGTATTTT. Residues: CASNRDSALGTDTQYF.

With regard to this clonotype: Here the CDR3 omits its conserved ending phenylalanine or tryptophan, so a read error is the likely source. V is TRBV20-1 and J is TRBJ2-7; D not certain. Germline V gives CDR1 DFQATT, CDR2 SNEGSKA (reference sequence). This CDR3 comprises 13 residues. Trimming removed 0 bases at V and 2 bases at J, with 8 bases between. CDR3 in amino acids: CSARDLLPYEQYL. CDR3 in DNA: TGCAGTGCTAGAGATCTTCTGCCCTACGAGCAGTACCTC.

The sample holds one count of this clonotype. CDR3 sequence: CASSMDRLGSNQPQHF. CDR3 nucleotides: TGTGCCAGTAGTATGGACAGGCTCGGGTCAAATCAGCCCCAGCATTTT. The J gene is TRBJ1-5, the V gene TRBV19; TRBD1 agrees at 7 bases. V lost 3 bases to trimming and J lost 4 bases; unmatched junction nucleotides: 9. The CDR3 contains 16 residues. In germline, CDR1 is LNHDA, CDR2 SQIVND (reference sequence).

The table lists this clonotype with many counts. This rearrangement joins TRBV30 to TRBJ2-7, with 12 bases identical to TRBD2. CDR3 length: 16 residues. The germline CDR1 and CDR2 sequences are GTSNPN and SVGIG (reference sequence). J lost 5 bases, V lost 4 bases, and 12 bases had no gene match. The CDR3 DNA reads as TGTGCCTGGACTCCACTAGCGGGAGGTCTCCACCACGAGCAGTACTTC. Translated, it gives CAWTPLAGGLHHEQYF.

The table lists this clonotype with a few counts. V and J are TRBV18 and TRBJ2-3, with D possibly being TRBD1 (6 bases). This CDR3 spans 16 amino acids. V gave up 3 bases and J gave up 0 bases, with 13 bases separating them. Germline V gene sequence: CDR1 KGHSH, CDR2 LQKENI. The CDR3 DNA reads TGTGCCAGCTCACCTCCCGGGACACCCAGCACAGATACGCAGTATTTT. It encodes CASSPPGTPSTDTQYF. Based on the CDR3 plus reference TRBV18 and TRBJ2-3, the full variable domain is NAGVMQNPRHLVRRRGQEARLRCSPMKGHSHVYWYRQLPEEGLKFMVYLQKENIIDESGMPKERFSAEFPKEGPSILRIQQVVRGDSAAYFCASSPPGTPSTDTQYFGPGTRLTVL.

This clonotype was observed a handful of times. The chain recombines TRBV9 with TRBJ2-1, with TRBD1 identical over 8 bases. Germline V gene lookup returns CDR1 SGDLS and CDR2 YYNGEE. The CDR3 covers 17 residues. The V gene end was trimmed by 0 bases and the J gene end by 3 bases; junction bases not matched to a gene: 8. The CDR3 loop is CASSVEPRQGRYNEQFF. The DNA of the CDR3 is TGTGCCAGCAGCGTAGAACCCCGACAGGGGCGCTACAATGAGCAGTTCTTC.

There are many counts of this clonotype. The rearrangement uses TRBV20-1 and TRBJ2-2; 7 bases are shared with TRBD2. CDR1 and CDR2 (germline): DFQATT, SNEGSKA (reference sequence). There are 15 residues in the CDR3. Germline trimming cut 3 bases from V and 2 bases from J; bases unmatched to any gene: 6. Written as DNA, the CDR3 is TGCAGTGCTAGTCGGCCTAGCGGTAACACCGGGGAGCTGTTTTTT. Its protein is CSASRPSGNTGELFF.

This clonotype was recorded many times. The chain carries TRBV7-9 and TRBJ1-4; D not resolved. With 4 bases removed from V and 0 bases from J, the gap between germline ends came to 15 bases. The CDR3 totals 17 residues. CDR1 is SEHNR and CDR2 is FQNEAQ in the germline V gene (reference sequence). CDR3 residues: CASSSTPQWSTNEKLFF. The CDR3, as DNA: TGTGCCAGCAGCTCCACCCCTCAGTGGTCAACTAATGAAAAACTGTTTTTT.

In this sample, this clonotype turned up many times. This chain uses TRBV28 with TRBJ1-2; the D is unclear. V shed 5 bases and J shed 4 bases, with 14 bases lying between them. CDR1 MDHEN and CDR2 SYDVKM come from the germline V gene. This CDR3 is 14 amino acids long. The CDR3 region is CASSRGGLGYGYTF. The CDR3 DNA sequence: TGTGCCAGCAGTAGAGGAGGCCTCGGCTATGGCTACACCTTC.

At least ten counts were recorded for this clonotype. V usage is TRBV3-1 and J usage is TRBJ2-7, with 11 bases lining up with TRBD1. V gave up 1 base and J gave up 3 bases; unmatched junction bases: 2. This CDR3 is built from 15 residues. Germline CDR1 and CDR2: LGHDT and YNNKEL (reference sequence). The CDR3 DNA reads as TGTGCCAGCAGCCAAGGGGGGACAGGGGGCTACGAGCAGTACTTC. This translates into CASSQGGTGGYEQYF.

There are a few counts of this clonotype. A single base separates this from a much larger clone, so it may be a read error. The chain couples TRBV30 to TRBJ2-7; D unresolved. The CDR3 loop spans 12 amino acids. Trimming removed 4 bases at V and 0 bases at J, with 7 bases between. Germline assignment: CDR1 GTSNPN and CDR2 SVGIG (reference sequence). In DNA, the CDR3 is TGTGCCTGGACGATAGGCTCCTACGAGCAGTACTTC. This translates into CAWTIGSYEQYF.

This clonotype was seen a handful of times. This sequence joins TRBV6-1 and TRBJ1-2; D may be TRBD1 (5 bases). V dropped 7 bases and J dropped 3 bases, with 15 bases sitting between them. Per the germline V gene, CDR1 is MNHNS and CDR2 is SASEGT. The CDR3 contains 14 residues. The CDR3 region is CASIERGRDYGYTF. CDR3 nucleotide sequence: TGTGCCAGCATAGAGCGGGGCAGAGACTATGGCTACACCTTC.

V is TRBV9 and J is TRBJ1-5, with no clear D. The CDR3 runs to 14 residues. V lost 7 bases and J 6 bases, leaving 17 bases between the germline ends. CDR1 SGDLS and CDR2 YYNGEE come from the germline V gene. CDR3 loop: CASSVGVFGQPQHF. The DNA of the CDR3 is TGTGCCAGCTCTGTCGGAGTCTTTGGTCAGCCCCAGCATTTT.

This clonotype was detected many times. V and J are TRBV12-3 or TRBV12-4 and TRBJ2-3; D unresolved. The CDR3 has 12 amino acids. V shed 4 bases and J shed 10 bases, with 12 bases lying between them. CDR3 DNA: TGTGCCAGCAGTTCTTTAGCAAACGCGCAGTATTTT. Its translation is CASSSLANAQYF.

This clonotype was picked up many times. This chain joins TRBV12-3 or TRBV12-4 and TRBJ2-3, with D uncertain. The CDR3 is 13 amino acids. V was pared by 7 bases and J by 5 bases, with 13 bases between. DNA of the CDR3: TGTGCCAGCATTCAAACGCTGGGAGATACGCAGTATTTT. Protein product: CASIQTLGDTQYF.

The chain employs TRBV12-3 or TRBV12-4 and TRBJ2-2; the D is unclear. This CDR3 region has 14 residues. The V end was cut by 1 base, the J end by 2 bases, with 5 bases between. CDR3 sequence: CASSLVTNTGELFF. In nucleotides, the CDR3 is TGTGCCAGCAGTTTAGTAACTAACACCGGGGAGCTGTTTTTT.

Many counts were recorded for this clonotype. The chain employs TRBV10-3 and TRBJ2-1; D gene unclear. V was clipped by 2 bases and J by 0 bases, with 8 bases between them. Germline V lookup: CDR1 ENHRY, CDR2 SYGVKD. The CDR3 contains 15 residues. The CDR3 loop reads CAISEVGVSYNEQFF. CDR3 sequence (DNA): TGTGCCATCAGTGAGGTTGGGGTCTCCTACAATGAGCAGTTCTTC.

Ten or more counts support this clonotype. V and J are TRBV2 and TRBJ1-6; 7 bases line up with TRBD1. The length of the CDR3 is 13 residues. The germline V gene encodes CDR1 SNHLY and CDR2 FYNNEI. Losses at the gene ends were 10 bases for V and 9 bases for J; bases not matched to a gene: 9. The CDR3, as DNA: TGTGCCATCCAGGGGGGACAGCCTTCACCCCTCCACTTT. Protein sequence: CAIQGGQPSPLHF.

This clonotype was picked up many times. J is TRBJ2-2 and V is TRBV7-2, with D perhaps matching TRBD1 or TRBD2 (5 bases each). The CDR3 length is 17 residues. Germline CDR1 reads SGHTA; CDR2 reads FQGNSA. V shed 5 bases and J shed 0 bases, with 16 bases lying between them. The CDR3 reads CASSRVSGTANTGELFF. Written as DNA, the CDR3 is TGTGCCAGCAGCCGAGTCTCCGGGACGGCGAACACCGGGGAGCTGTTTTTT.